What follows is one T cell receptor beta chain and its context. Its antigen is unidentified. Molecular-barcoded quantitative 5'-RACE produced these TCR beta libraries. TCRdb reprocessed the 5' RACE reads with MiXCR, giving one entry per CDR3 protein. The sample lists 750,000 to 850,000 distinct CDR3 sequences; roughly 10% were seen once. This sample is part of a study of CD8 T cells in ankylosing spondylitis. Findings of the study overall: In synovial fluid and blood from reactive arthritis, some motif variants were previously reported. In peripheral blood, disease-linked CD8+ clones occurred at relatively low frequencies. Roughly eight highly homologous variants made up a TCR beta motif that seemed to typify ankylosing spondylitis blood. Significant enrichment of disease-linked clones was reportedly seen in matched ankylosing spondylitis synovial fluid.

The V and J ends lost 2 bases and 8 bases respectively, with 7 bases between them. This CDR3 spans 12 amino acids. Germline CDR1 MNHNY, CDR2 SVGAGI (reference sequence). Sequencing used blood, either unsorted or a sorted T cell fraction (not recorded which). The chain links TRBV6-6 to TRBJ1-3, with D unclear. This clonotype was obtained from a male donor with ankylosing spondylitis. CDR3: CASSYAVYTIYF. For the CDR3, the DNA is TGTGCCAGCAGTTACGCCGTGTACACCATATATTTT.